What follows are 5 T cell receptor beta chains derived from one specimen sequenced in a study of blood T cell repertoires in COVID-19. The table came from immunoSEQ multiplex PCR; TCRdb's copy has only in-frame clones and leaves some out. The sample holds about 160,000 clones, about 80% seen once. Sequenced input: peripheral blood. Receptors were obtained from a woman aged 80 or older with acute or convalescent COVID-19.

The rearrangement uses TRBV27 and TRBJ2-1; 8 nucleotides line up with TRBD1. CDR1 and CDR2 (germline): MNHEY, SMNVEV (reference sequence). This CDR3 is 13 amino acids long. V lost 4 bases to trimming and J lost 5 bases; unmatched junction nucleotides: 1. The CDR3 DNA is TGTGCCAGCAGTTCGGACAGGGACAATGAGCAGTTCTTC. Translation: CASSSDRDNEQFF.

The rearrangement uses TRBV7-9 and TRBJ2-3; D call uncertain. Germline V CDR1 and CDR2: SEHNR, FQNEAQ (reference sequence). The CDR3 contains 15 residues. Trimming shortened V by 1 base and J by 0 bases, and 8 bases separated the two germline ends. CDR3 in DNA: TGTGCCAGCAGCTTAGGAGAGGTTAGCACAGATACGCAGTATTTT. This encodes CASSLGEVSTDTQYF.

The V call is TRBV5-4, the J call TRBJ1-1, with D perhaps TRBD1 (5 bases). V lost 4 bases to trimming and J lost 2 bases, with 12 bases between them. The CDR3 extends over 14 amino acids. From germline, CDR1 is SGHNT and CDR2 YYREEE (reference sequence). The DNA for the CDR3 is TGTGCCAGCAGCCCGATGACAGAAAACACTGAAGCTTTCTTT. Its translation: CASSPMTENTEAFF. The full variable domain, in which reference TRBV5-4 and TRBJ1-1 provide the parts outside the CDR3, is ETGVTQSPTHLIKTRGQQVTLRCSSQSGHNTVSWYQQALGQGPQFIFQYYREEENGRGNFPPRFSGLQFPNYSSELNVNALELDDSALYLCASSPMTENTEAFFGQGTRLTVV.

The chain joins TRBV2 to TRBJ2-2, with D perhaps matching TRBD1 (5 bases). This CDR3 is 17 amino acids long. Deletions cut 6 bases from V and 3 bases from J, with 20 bases between. CDR1 is SNHLY, CDR2 FYNNEI, per germline. CDR3 bases: TGTGCCAGCAGCTCCCCCCAGGGTGGGGTTTACACCGGGGAGCTGTTTTTT. This encodes CASSSPQGGVYTGELFF.

This clone was found a few times. The V call is TRBV5-1, the J call TRBJ1-4, with TRBD1 as a possible D gene (5 bases). V lost 3 bases and J 2 bases, leaving 14 bases between the germline ends. Germline assignment: CDR1 SGHRS and CDR2 YFSETQ. The CDR3 sequence is 16 residues long. For the CDR3, the DNA is TGCGCCAGCAGCTCGATGCCAGGGTCCACTAATGAAAAACTGTTTTTT. Translating gives CASSSMPGSTNEKLFF.